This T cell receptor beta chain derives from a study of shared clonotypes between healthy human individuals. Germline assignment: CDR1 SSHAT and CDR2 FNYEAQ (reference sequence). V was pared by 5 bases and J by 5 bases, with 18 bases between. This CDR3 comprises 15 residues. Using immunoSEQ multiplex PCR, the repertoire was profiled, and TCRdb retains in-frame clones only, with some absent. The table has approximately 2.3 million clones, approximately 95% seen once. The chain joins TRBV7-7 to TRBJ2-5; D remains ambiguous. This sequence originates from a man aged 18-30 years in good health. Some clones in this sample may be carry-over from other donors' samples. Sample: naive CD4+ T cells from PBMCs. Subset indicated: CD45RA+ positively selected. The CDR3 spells CASSRRTAGAETQYF. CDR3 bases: TGTGCCAGCAGCCGCCGGACGGCCGGTGCCGAGACCCAGTACTTC.